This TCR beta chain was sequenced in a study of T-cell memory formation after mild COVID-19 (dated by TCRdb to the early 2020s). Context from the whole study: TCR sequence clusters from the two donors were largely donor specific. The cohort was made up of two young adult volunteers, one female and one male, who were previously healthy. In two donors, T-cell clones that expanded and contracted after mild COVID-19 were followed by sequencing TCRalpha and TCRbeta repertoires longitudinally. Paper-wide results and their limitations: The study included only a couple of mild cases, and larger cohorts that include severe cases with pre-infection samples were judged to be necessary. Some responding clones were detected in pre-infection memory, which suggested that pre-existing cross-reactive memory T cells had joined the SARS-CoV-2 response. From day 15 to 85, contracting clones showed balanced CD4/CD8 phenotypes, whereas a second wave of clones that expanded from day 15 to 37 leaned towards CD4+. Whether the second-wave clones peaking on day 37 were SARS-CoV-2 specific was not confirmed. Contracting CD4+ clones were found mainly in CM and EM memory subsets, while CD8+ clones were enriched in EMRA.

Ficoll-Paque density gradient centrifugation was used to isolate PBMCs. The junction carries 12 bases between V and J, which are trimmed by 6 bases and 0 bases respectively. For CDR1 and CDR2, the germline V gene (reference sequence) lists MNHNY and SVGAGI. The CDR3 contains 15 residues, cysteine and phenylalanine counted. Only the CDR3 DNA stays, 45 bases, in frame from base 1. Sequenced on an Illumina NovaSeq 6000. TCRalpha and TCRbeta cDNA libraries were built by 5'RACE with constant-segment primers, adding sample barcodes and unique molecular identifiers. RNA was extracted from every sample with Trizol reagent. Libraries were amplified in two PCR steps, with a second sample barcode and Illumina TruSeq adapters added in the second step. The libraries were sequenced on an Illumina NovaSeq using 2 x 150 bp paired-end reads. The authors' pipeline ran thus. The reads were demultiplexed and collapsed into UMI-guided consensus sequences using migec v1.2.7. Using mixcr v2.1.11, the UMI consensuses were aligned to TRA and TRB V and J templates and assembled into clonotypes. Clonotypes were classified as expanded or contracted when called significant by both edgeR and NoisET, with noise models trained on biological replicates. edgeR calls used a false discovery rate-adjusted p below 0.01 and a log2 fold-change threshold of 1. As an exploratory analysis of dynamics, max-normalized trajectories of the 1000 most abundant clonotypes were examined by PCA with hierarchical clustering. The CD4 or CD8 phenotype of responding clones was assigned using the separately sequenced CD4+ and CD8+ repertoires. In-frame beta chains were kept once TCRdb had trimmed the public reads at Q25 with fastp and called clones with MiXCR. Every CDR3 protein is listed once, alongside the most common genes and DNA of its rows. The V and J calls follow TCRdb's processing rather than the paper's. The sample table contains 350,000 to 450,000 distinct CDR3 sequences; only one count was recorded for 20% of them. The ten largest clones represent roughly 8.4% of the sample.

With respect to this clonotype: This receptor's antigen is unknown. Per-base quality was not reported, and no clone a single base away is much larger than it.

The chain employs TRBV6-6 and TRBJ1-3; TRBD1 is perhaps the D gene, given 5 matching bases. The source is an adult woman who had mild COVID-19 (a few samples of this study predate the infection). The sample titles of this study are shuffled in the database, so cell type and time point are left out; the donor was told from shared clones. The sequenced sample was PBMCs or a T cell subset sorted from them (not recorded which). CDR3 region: CASRDPGSSGNTIYF. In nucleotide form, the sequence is TGTGCCAGCAGGGACCCAGGGAGCTCTGGAAACACCATATATTTT.